The subject of this entry is one TCR beta chain. The antigen is unknown. Cells sorted by CD45RO/CCR7/CD25/CD127/CD95/CD27 comprised CD4+ naive, central memory, regulatory and stem cell-like memory cells. Without exception, sorted populations had purity beyond 95%. cDNA synthesis used the whole RNA isolate, giving expressed TCRB sequences. About 3.5 million reads, on average, came from each naive, central memory and regulatory T cell sample. Here immunoSEQ multiplex PCR was the method, and the copy in TCRdb shows in-frame clones only, minus some. The sample has a few hundred thousand clones; about 12% are singletons. The sample belongs to a study of beta chain features in type 1 diabetes. Overall study findings and caveats: A moderate, significant TCRB CDR3 shortening appeared in type 1 diabetes across four CD4+ subsets. Patients with type 1 diabetes carried fewer insertions and had more deletions at their VDJ junctions.

Germline CDR1 and CDR2: SQVTM and ANQGSEA. Germline trimming cut 6 bases from V and 3 bases from J; bases unmatched to any gene: 9. The CDR3 is 14 amino acids. Sequenced: naive CD4+ T cells from blood. This chain connects TRBV29-1 to TRBJ2-3; 7 positions agree with TRBD1. The sequence was obtained from a woman between 18 and 29 years old with type 1 diabetes. Written as DNA, the CDR3 is TGCAGCGTCAAAGACAGGGTTTGGACAGATACGCAGTATTTT. It translates to CSVKDRVWTDTQYF.